This is a list of T cell receptor beta chains from one sample in a study of shared clonotypes between healthy human individuals. Using immunoSEQ multiplex PCR, the repertoire was profiled, and TCRdb retains in-frame clones only, with some absent. Of hundreds of thousands of clones in the sample, roughly 98% are singletons; the top ten hold 0.3%. Sequenced material: naive CD8+ T cells sorted from blood. These receptors came from a man aged 30 to 45 in good health. Both conserved end residues are part of each CDR3. D genes are given only for firm matches. Clone size is not always given. Where it is, it says once, few, many or a class for expanded clones.

D	V	size	J	CDR3	DNA
-	TRBV7-2	-	TRBJ2-1	CASSFGTANEQFF	TGTGCCAGCAGCTTTGGGACTGCCAATGAGCAGTTCTTC
-	TRBV4-2	-	TRBJ2-1	CASSQESNEQFF	TGTGCCAGCAGCCAAGAAAGCAATGAGCAGTTCTTC
-	TRBV10-3	-	TRBJ2-1	CATGLTSYNEQFF	TGTGCCACCGGCCTTACCTCCTACAATGAGCAGTTCTTC
-	TRBV6-6	-	TRBJ1-2	CASSPKTGIGGYTF	TGTGCCAGCAGCCCAAAAACAGGGATCGGCGGCTACACCTTC
-	TRBV18	-	TRBJ2-5	CASSPVLREETQYF	TGTGCCAGCTCACCCGTTCTCCGGGAAGAGACCCAGTACTTC
TRBD1	TRBV9	-	TRBJ2-1	CASSVPGDRYNEQFF	TGTGCCAGCAGCGTACCTGGGGACAGGTACAATGAGCAGTTCTTC
-	TRBV4-1	-	TRBJ1-1	CASSQSGGTTEAFF	TGCGCCAGCAGCCAATCTGGGGGCACGACTGAAGCTTTCTTT
TRBD2	TRBV7-9	-	TRBJ2-5	CASSFGTGGEETQYF	TGTGCCAGCAGCTTTGGGACTGGGGGGGAGGAGACCCAGTACTTC
TRBD1	TRBV7-9	-	TRBJ2-1	CASSLAQGLGYEQFF	TGTGCCAGCAGCTTAGCACAGGGGCTGGGCTATGAGCAGTTCTTC
-	TRBV19	-	TRBJ2-1	CASSEYNEQFF	TGTGCCAGTAGTGAATACAATGAGCAGTTCTTC
TRBD1	TRBV4-1	-	TRBJ2-7	CASSQGQGVSYEQYF	TGCGCCAGCAGCCAAGGTCAGGGGGTCTCCTACGAGCAGTACTTC
TRBD2	TRBV9	-	TRBJ2-7	CASSVEGGGYYEQYF	TGTGCCAGCAGCGTAGAGGGCGGGGGATACTACGAGCAGTACTTC
TRBD2	TRBV27	-	TRBJ2-1	CASTLVAGGRNEQFF	TGTGCCAGCACTCTGGTGGCGGGAGGGCGCAATGAGCAGTTCTTC
-	TRBV6-5	-	TRBJ1-1	CASSKGGTEAFF	TGTGCCAGCTCAAAGGGGGGAACTGAAGCTTTCTTT
TRBD2	TRBV6-1	-	TRBJ2-1	CASSEAFTSGIVVSSYNEQFF	TGTGCCAGCAGTGAAGCGTTCACTAGCGGGATTGTGGTGAGCTCCTACAATGAGCAGTTCTTC
-	TRBV14	-	TRBJ2-3	CASSVRGSTDTQYF	TGTGCCAGCAGCGTAAGGGGGAGCACAGATACGCAGTATTTT
TRBD1	TRBV27	-	TRBJ2-1	CASSTNTGTDNEQFF	TGTGCCAGCAGCACCAATACCGGGACAGACAATGAGCAGTTCTTC
-	TRBV6-1	-	TRBJ1-1	CASSEADMTWDTEAFF	TGTGCCAGCAGTGAAGCCGACATGACGTGGGACACTGAAGCTTTCTTT
-	TRBV11-3	-	TRBJ2-2	CASSSRDTGELFF	TGTGCCAGCAGCTCCAGGGACACCGGGGAGCTGTTTTTT
-	TRBV6-1	-	TRBJ2-1	CASSDLSWPPGGQFF	TGTGCCAGCAGTGATTTATCCTGGCCGCCTGGAGGGCAGTTCTTC
TRBD2	TRBV14	-	TRBJ2-7	CASSQDSGSAYEQYF	TGTGCCAGCAGCCAAGATAGCGGGAGCGCCTACGAGCAGTACTTC
TRBD1	TRBV27	-	TRBJ2-7	CASSFSRGTYEQYF	TGTGCCAGCAGTTTCTCCAGGGGGACCTACGAGCAGTACTTC
TRBD1	TRBV29-1	-	TRBJ2-7	CSVESQGETYEQYF	TGCAGCGTTGAATCCCAGGGGGAAACCTACGAGCAGTACTTC
TRBD2	TRBV5-6	-	TRBJ2-3	CASSLAAGGPGDTQYF	TGTGCCAGCAGCTTGGCGGCGGGAGGACCAGGGGATACGCAGTATTTT
-	TRBV6-6	-	TRBJ2-1	CASRRGQFNEQFF	TGTGCCAGCAGACGAGGACAGTTTAATGAGCAGTTCTTC
-	TRBV10-3	-	TRBJ1-5	CAISEVQGHNQPQHF	TGTGCCATCAGTGAAGTACAGGGACATAATCAGCCCCAGCATTTT
TRBD1	TRBV11-2	-	TRBJ2-5	CASSLGTGEAAETQYF	TGTGCCAGCAGCCTTGGGACAGGGGAAGCTGCGGAGACCCAGTACTTC
-	TRBV9	-	TRBJ2-7	CASSTSRAGYEQYF	TGTGCCAGCAGCACCTCCCGGGCGGGCTACGAGCAGTACTTC
-	TRBV2	-	TRBJ1-1	CASSVGLNTEAFF	TGTGCCAGCAGTGTGGGGCTGAACACTGAAGCTTTCTTT
-	TRBV7-9	-	TRBJ2-3	CASSSTRAGDRTDTQYF	TGTGCCAGCAGCTCCACGAGGGCAGGAGACCGCACAGATACGCAGTATTTT
-	TRBV7-9	-	TRBJ2-1	CAGQGERGNEQFF	TGTGCCGGTCAAGGGGAAAGGGGCAATGAGCAGTTCTTC
-	TRBV10-1	-	TRBJ2-5	CASSVLAHILGETQYF	TGCGCCAGCAGTGTGCTGGCCCACATCCTGGGCGAGACCCAGTACTTC
-	TRBV29-1	-	TRBJ1-2	CSVEDSLYGYTF	TGCAGCGTTGAAGACAGCTTATATGGCTACACCTTC
-	TRBV5-5	-	TRBJ2-2	CASSWDLTGELFF	TGTGCCAGCAGCTGGGACCTTACCGGGGAGCTGTTTTTT
-	TRBV13	-	TRBJ2-3	CASSSVGQKSTDTQYF	TGTGCCAGCAGCAGCGTCGGACAGAAAAGCACAGATACGCAGTATTTT
-	TRBV19	once	TRBJ2-1	CASSPGLNEQFF	TGTGCCAGTAGTCCTGGTTTAAATGAGCAGTTCTTC
-	TRBV14	-	TRBJ1-2	CASSQATANYGYTF	TGTGCCAGCAGCCAAGCGACAGCTAACTATGGCTACACCTTC
-	TRBV30	-	TRBJ2-3	CAWSVGLDTQYF	TGTGCCTGGAGTGTTGGGCTAGATACGCAGTATTTT
-	TRBV5-4	-	TRBJ1-2	CASSLSRTDLYGYTF	TGTGCCAGCAGCTTGAGCAGGACAGACCTCTATGGCTACACCTTC
-	TRBV11-2	-	TRBJ2-5	CASSWMGDGETQYF	TGTGCCAGCAGCTGGATGGGGGATGGGGAGACCCAGTACTTC
TRBD2	TRBV27	-	TRBJ2-1	CASSKGLAGDEQFF	TGTGCCAGCAGTAAAGGACTAGCGGGAGATGAGCAGTTCTTC
-	TRBV27	-	TRBJ1-5	CASRRLGDQPQHF	TGTGCCAGCAGGAGGTTGGGGGATCAGCCCCAGCATTTT
-	TRBV10-3	-	TRBJ1-1	CAISDWGNTEAFF	TGTGCCATCAGTGATTGGGGGAACACTGAAGCTTTCTTT
TRBD2	TRBV7-8	-	TRBJ2-3	CASILAGTDTQYF	TGTGCCAGCATACTAGCGGGAACAGATACGCAGTATTTT
TRBD1	TRBV27	once	TRBJ1-1	CASRTGLENTEAFF	TGTGCCAGCAGGACAGGGTTAGAGAACACTGAAGCTTTCTTT
-	TRBV11-2	-	TRBJ2-1	CASSLDLRGEFIEQFF	TGTGCCAGCAGCTTAGATTTGAGGGGAGAGTTTATCGAGCAGTTCTTC
-	TRBV7-2	-	TRBJ2-7	CASSLPARGRNLESYEQYF	TGTGCCAGCAGCTTACCAGCACGGGGACGTAATCTGGAGTCCTACGAGCAGTACTTC
TRBD2	TRBV9	-	TRBJ2-1	CASSVSGRYNEQFF	TGTGCCAGCAGCGTTAGCGGGAGGTACAATGAGCAGTTCTTC
TRBD1	TRBV29-1	-	TRBJ2-1	CSAEGDRGYYEQFF	TGCAGCGCCGAGGGGGACAGGGGTTATTATGAGCAGTTCTTC
-	TRBV11-2	-	TRBJ1-4	CASSLVVNEKLFF	TGTGCCAGCAGCTTAGTAGTAAATGAAAAACTGTTTTTT
-	TRBV15	once	TRBJ1-3	CATSRDSGNTIYF	TGTGCCACCAGCAGAGACTCTGGAAACACCATATATTTT
TRBD2	TRBV10-1	-	TRBJ2-1	CASSGGLAGAGEQFF	TGCGCCAGCAGTGGGGGGCTAGCGGGAGCAGGTGAGCAGTTCTTC
TRBD1	TRBV4-1	-	TRBJ2-7	CASSQDTGEGEQYF	TGCGCCAGCAGCCAAGACACAGGGGAAGGCGAGCAGTACTTC
TRBD1	TRBV7-2	-	TRBJ2-1	CASSSYGGGQGIRNEQFF	TGTGCCAGCAGCTCGTATGGGGGGGGACAGGGAATCCGCAATGAGCAGTTCTTC
-	TRBV28	-	TRBJ2-1	CASSLSTGGDYNEQFF	TGTGCCAGCAGTTTATCGACAGGAGGGGATTACAATGAGCAGTTCTTC
TRBD1	TRBV27	-	TRBJ1-4	CASSFPGQVLFF	TGTGCCAGCAGTTTTCCCGGACAGGTACTGTTTTTT
-	TRBV2	-	TRBJ2-1	CASTENPGRDDNEQFF	TGTGCCAGCACTGAAAACCCGGGTAGGGACGACAATGAGCAGTTCTTC
TRBD2	TRBV5-1	-	TRBJ2-1	CASRGIAGSRGNEQFF	TGCGCCAGCAGGGGGATAGCGGGCTCTCGTGGCAATGAGCAGTTCTTC
-	TRBV11-3	-	TRBJ2-2	CASSLGGNTGELFF	TGTGCCAGCAGCTTAGGGGGAAACACCGGGGAGCTGTTTTTT